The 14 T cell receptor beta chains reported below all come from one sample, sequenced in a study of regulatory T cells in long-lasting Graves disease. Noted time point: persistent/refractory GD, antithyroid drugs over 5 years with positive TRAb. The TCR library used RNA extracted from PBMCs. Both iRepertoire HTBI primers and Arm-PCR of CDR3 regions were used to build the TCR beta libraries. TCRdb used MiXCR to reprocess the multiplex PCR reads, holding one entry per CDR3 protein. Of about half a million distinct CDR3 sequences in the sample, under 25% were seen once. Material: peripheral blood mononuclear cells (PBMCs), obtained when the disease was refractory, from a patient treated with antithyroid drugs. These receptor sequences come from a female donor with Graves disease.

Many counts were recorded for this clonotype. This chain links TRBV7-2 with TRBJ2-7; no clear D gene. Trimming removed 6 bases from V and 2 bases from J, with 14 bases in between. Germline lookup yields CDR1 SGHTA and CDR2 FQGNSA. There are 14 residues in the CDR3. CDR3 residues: CASSMTALAYEQYF. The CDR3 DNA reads TGTGCCAGCAGTATGACTGCGCTTGCCTACGAGCAGTACTTC.

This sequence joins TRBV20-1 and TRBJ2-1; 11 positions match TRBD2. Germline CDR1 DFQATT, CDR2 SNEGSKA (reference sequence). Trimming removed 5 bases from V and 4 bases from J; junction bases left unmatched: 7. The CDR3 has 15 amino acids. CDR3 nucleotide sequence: TGCAGTGCTGCCCGACTAGCGGGGATATACAATGAGCAGTTCTTC. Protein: CSAARLAGIYNEQFF.

DNA for the CDR3: TGTGCCAGCAGATCCCAGGGGATGTCAGATACGCAGTATTTT. Translating it yields CASRSQGMSDTQYF. V and J are TRBV3-1 and TRBJ2-3; D is perhaps TRBD1 (6 bases). CDR1 is LGHDT, CDR2 YNNKEL, per germline (reference sequence). The CDR3 runs 14 residues. Between the trimmed V and J ends, which lost 6 bases and 4 bases, there was a span of 14 bases.

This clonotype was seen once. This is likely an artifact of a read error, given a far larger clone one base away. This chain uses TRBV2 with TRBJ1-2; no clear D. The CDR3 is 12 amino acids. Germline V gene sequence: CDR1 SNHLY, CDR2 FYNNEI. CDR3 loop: CAGSPADYGYTF. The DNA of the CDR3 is TGTGCCGGCAGTCCCGCCGACTATGGCTACACCTTC.

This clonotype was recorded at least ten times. CDR3 amino acids: CASSLEIGGDEQYF. The CDR3 DNA is TGTGCCAGCAGCCTCGAAATTGGGGGCGACGAGCAGTACTTC. The J gene is TRBJ2-7, the V gene TRBV28; D perhaps matches TRBD1 (6 bases). This CDR3 is 14 amino acids long. The V end was cut by 6 bases, the J end by 5 bases, with 17 bases between. Germline-derived CDR1 and CDR2 are MDHEN and SYDVKM.

The CDR3 here is CAISERDPTDTQYF. The CDR3 nucleotides are TGTGCCATCAGTGAGCGGGACCCCACAGATACGCAGTATTTT. This chain links TRBV10-3 with TRBJ2-3, with D tentatively TRBD1 or TRBD2 (5 bases each). The germline V gene encodes CDR1 ENHRY and CDR2 SYGVKD. This CDR3 is 14 amino acids long. V was cut by 2 bases and J by 2 bases, with 8 bases left in between.

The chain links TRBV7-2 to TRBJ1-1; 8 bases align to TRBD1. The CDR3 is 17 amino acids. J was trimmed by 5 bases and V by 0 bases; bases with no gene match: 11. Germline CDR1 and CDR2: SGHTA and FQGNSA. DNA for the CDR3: TGTGCCAGCAGCTTAGCCGGGTCAGGGGGCCGTCAGACTGAAGCTTTCTTT. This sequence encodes CASSLAGSGGRQTEAFF.

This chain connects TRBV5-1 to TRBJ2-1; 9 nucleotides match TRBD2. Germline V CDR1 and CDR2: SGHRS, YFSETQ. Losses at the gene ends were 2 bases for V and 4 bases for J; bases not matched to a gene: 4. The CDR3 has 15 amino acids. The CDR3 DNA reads TGCGCCAGCAGCTTAGTTAGCGGGAGTTACAATGAGCAGTTCTTC. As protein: CASSLVSGSYNEQFF.

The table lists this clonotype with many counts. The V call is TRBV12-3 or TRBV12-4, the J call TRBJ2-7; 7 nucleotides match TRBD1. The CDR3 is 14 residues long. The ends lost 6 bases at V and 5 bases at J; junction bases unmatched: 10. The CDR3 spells CASSRQGKWDEQYF. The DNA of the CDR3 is TGTGCCAGCAGCCGACAGGGTAAATGGGACGAGCAGTACTTC.

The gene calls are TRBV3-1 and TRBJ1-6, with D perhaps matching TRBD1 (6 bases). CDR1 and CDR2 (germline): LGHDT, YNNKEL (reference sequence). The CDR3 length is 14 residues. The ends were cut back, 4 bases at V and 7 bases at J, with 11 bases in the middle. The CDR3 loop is CASSLQGSNSPLHF. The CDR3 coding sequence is TGTGCCAGCAGCCTTCAGGGGTCCAATTCACCCCTCCACTTT.

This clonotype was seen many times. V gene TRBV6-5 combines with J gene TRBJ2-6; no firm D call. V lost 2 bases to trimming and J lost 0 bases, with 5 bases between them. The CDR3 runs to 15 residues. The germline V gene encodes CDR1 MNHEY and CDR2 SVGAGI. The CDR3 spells CASSYSSSGANVLTF. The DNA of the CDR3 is TGTGCCAGCAGTTACAGTAGCTCTGGGGCCAACGTCCTGACTTTC.

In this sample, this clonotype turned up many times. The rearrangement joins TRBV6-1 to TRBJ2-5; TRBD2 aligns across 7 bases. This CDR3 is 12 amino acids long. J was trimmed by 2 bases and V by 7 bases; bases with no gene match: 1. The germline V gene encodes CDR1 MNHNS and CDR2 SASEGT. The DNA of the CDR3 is TGTGCCAGCACGCGGGGGCAAGAGACCCAGTACTTC. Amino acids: CASTRGQETQYF.

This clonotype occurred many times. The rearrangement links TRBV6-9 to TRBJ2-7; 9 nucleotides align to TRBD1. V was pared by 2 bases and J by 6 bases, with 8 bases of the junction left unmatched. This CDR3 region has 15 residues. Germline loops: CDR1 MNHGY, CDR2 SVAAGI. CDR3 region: CASSYGTGTGSEQYF. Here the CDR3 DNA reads TGTGCCAGCAGTTATGGGACAGGGACAGGCAGCGAGCAGTACTTC.

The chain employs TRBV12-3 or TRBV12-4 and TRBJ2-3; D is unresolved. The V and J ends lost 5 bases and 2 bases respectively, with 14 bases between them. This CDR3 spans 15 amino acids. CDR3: CASSPRETLTDTQYF. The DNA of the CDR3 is TGTGCCAGCAGTCCACGCGAGACCCTCACAGATACGCAGTATTTT.